This T cell receptor beta chain comes out of a study of shared clonotypes between healthy human individuals. About this clone itself: Its antigen is unidentified.

Losses at the gene ends were 3 bases for V and 3 bases for J; bases not matched to a gene: 11. The germline CDR1 and CDR2 sequences are SEHNR and FQNEAQ (reference sequence). The CDR3 loop spans 17 amino acids. Study results and limitations: Apart from blood, nothing was sampled; tissue repertoires likely differ.

CD8 cells classed as naive were CD45RO-negative and positively selected for CCR7, excluding terminally differentiated effector memory CD45RA+ cells. Produced via immunoSEQ multiplex PCR; TCRdb's table is partial and in-frame only. Among about 2.1 million clones listed, roughly 95% were seen once. The gene calls are TRBV7-9 and TRBJ2-7, with 10 bases matching TRBD2. This clonotype was obtained from a man aged 18 to 35 in good health. Some clones in this sample may be carry-over from other donors' samples. What was sequenced was naive CD8+ T cells from PBMCs. CDR3 in amino acids: CASSFRSGRESNYEQYF. Written as DNA, the CDR3 is TGTGCCAGCAGCTTCCGAAGCGGGAGGGAATCTAACTACGAGCAGTACTTC. Supplemented by reference TRBV7-9 and TRBJ2-7, the full variable domain reads DTGVSQNPRHKITKRGQNVTFRCDPISEHNRLYWYRQTLGQGPEFLTYFQNEAQLEKSRLLSDRFSAERPKGSFSTLEIQRTEQGDSAMYLCASSFRSGRESNYEQYFGPGTRLTVT.